Detailed here is one TCR beta chain. This clonotype appeared a few times. Its antigen has not been determined. No base qualities exist here, and no much larger clone lies one base off it. The germline V gene gives CDR1 as SGHRS and CDR2 as YFSETQ. Clipping removes 4 bases from V and 5 bases from J, with 9 as the unmatched junction base count. The CDR3 contains 15 residues, cysteine and phenylalanine counted. CDR3 DNA only is kept here, 45 bases in frame from base 1. This entry is derived from a study of blood T cells in healthy people across ages (dated by TCRdb to the mid-2010s). The study in broad terms: In model experiments, template switching captured roughly one uniquely barcoded TCR beta cDNA molecule for every two T cells. To track age-related changes in TCR beta repertoire diversity, the study relied on deep sequencing normalized with unique cDNA molecular identifiers. Four age groups were formed from the donors: young (average roughly 15 years), middle-aged (approximately 39), aged (approximately 60) and long-lived (around 80). The study analyzed two additional independent replicas of 1 million unique cDNA reads from the same blood draw for two donors, one aged 18 to 30 and one aged 80 or older. The paper's findings and limits, for the study overall: The percentage of naive T cells measured by flow cytometry correlated strongly with observed TCR beta diversity. As age increased, observed TCR beta diversity per million T cells dropped in a roughly linear way, and a significant reduction was already evident by age 40. Because profiling used bulk unsorted PBMCs, naive and antigen-experienced compartments could not be compared conclusively. The CMV infection status of donors was not known, potentially confounding age-related changes in expanded clonotypes. Compared with the aged group, more naive CD4+ T cells, fewer expanded clones and increased TCR diversity were shown by the long-lived group, suggesting age selection. Estimates of total diversity from one million sequenced T cells were regarded as lower bounds and underestimates.

Receptors were amplified or captured by 5' RACE. Sequencer: Illumina HiSeq 2500. A second roughly 6 to 12 cycle PCR used a sample-barcoded 5' primer and a J-beta primer mix. A template-switch 5' adaptor carrying 12 random nucleotides introduced a unique molecular identifier onto each TCR beta cDNA molecule. At least 2.5 million CDR3-containing paired-end reads were obtained from each sample. The Mint cDNA synthesis kit, primed by a TRBC-specific oligonucleotide, was used to synthesize first-strand cDNA from all RNA. After uracil-DNA glycosylase treatment, a first 18-cycle PCR used universal primers M1SS and BC2_uni_R on all cDNA. The study's own analysis went as follows. Normalization of each sample was performed by random selection of 1 million high-quality reads, each carrying a distinct molecular identifier. Instead of being binned into consensus sequences, reads with shared molecular identifiers were discarded. CDR3 identification, clonotype clustering and error correction used MiTCR with a Q25 quality threshold and the strictest error-elimination algorithm. A nonparametric unseen species model with Euler transformation was used to estimate a lower bound on total TCR beta diversity. TCRdb handled the public reads itself, with Q25 trimming in fastp and clone calling in MiXCR, and kept productive beta chains. Each entry merges the rows of one CDR3 protein and shows their most common DNA and genes. TCRdb, not the original authors, processed these V and J calls. Recorded for this sample are about 930,000 distinct CDR3 sequences; about 28% of them occurred a single time. Roughly 10% of the sample is in the top ten clones.

Donors were roughly 40 systemically healthy Caucasian individuals from Russia aged roughly 6 to 100 years. Approximately 10 milliliters of peripheral blood were collected from each donor into EDTA-treated Vacutainer tubes. Ficoll-Paque density-gradient centrifugation was used to isolate PBMCs, with at least 7 million obtained per sample. Trizol reagent was used to extract total RNA from the PBMCs, yielding at least 5.5 micrograms per sample. For every donor, an aliquot of PBMCs went through flow cytometry to measure the percentages of naive CD45RAhigh/CD27high T cells. The same sample was also studied in work on T cells of mothers and their children. Looking at the second paper: Donors were nine systemically healthy Caucasian individuals: three mothers and their six children. cDNA synthesis consumed the entire amount of extracted RNA, loaded at roughly 1.5 ug RNA in each 15 ul reaction. In the second PCR, the M1S primer introduced both the sample barcodes and 2-4 random nucleotides. Over 8.5 million TCR beta CDR3 reads were obtained for each mother, and 3 million to 3.5 million reads were obtained for each child. In both related and unrelated pairs, thymic selection shapes the output of TCR recombination in a similar way, with inherited differences having only a minor effect. Normalized repertoire overlap was always slightly but never significantly higher in related than unrelated mother-child pairs. No persistent microchimeric T cell clones were detected, at a sensitivity of 80 to 100 clones per million clonotypes. In the study, deep NGS was used to compare the TCR beta repertoires of mothers and children, and features distinguishing related mother-child pairs from unrelated individuals were sought. The mean age was around 40 +/- 4 years for the mothers and approximately 11 +/- 4 years for the children. Libraries were sequenced on Illumina HiSeq 2000 with 100+100 nt paired-end reads after adapter ligation with NEBNext reagents. To prevent cross-contamination, the mother and child libraries were prepared a month apart and were sequenced in separate runs. Each donor had between about 500,000 and 2,300,000 distinct TCR beta clonotypes identified. Naive TCR beta clonotypes were estimated from low-frequency clonotypes matched to each donor's FACS-determined naive share, without sorting.

This sequence uses TRBV5-1 and TRBJ2-5, with 9 central nucleotides matching TRBD1. The sequence derives from a woman between 40 and 55 years old in good health. Sequenced sample: blood. The bases are TGCGCCAGCAGCCTCACAGGGGGCGAGGGTGAGACCCAGTACTTC. Translation gives CASSLTGGEGETQYF.